This T cell receptor (beta chain) derives from a study of immunodeficiency (dated by TCRdb to about 2019). About the investigation overall: Repertoire analysis was done to look for VDJ recombination defects and oligoclonality. The paper as a whole reports these results and caveats: In entropy comparisons, n=3 (open circles) was shown for patients versus healthy controls, and a thymic development effect was only suggested as possible. V-J pairing and productive entropy in CD4+ T cells appeared similar in patients and controls. Based on top-100 and total clonotype frequencies, severe oligoclonality was found in patient CD8+ T cells but not in patient CD4+ T cells.

Genomic DNA was extracted using the QIAamp DNA Blood Mini Kit and was submitted for immunoSEQ repertoire analysis. CDR3 regions were amplified by multiplex PCR from a standard quantity of genomic DNA template. PCR products were sequenced on an Illumina platform. The source study handled its data this way. Alignment of sequences to a reference was performed, and V, D and J gene definitions were taken from IMGT. To get rid of PCR and sequencing errors, closely related sequences were merged using a nearest-neighbor clustering algorithm. V, D and J usage in productive unique and total sequences was analyzed using ImmunoSEQ Analyzer tools and R version 3.6.1. In its TCRdb copy, this immuneACCESS table keeps in-frame sequences only and misses some clones. Where compared with another copy, unresolved V genes explain less than half of these, and the others have no known cause. That table furnishes V, J and clone size, whereas the DNA furnished D and trimming. Recorded for this sample are about 2,100 clones; about nine tenths of them occurred a single time. Roughly 21% of the sample lies in the top ten.

About this clone itself: This clone's antigen is unknown. Nothing much larger sits one base from this clone, and base qualities are not available.

Patients showed reduced numbers of naive CD4 T cells and, even more so, naive CD8 T cells, along with expanded effector memory subpopulations. CD3+CD4+ T cells were sorted from fresh PBMCs before TCR sequencing. The specimen was CD4+ T cells from blood. The source of this sequence is a young woman with POLD1 deficiency.

The nucleotide sequence is given as TGTGCCAGCAGCCAAGATAAGGACGAGCAGTACTTC. It specifies CASSQDKDEQYF. This chain joins TRBV3-1 (or the pseudogene TRBV3-2) to TRBJ2-7; a confident D gene designation cannot be given. Trimming removed 0 bases from V and 5 bases from J, leaving 5 bases between the germline ends. The CDR3 measures 12 amino acids from cysteine to phenylalanine. Just the 36-base CDR3 DNA is kept, in frame starting at base 1. Per the germline V gene (reference sequence), LGHDT is the CDR1 and YNNKEL is the CDR2.